The 29 T cell receptor beta chains below were found in one sample sequenced in a study of blood T cells in healthy people across ages (dated by TCRdb to about 2015). The receptor library was made with 5' RACE. TCRdb lists the instrument as Illumina HiSeq 2500. A second PCR of 7 to 11 cycles was performed with a sample-barcoded 5' primer and a J-beta primer mix. TCRdb ran its own pipeline on the public reads, namely fastp trimming at Q25 and MiXCR clone calling, and kept in-frame beta chains. Rows matching on CDR3 protein sequence are summarized as one entry with the most common DNA and genes. This sample gives around 1,000,000 distinct CDR3 sequences in total; approximately 38% of them show up just once. The top ten hold about an eighth of the sample. What was sequenced was blood. The origin of the receptors is a man aged 18 to 29 in good health.

With regard to this clonotype: An end of the junction differs from the germline gene, which may be a read error. The rearrangement uses TRBV7-8 and TRBJ1-1, with a weak D call TRBD1 (6 bases). Looked up from germline, CDR1 is SGHVS and CDR2 is FQNEAQ. The CDR3 totals 18 residues. CDR3 region: CASSLASGKQGAGTEAFF. The CDR3 DNA is TGTGCCAGCAGTTTAGCATCGGGAAAACAGGGTGCAGGAACTGAAGCTTTCTTT. The variable domain in full, with the rest retrieved from reference TRBV7-8 and TRBJ1-1, is GAGVSQSPRYKVAKRGQDVALRCDPISGHVSLFWYQQALGQGPEFLTYFQNEAQLDKSGLPSDRFFAERPEGSVSTLKIQRTQQEDSAVYLCASSLASGKQGAGTEAFFGQGTRLTVV.

Concerning this clonotype: A much larger clone lies a single base off, so this may be a read error. The chain couples TRBV5-1 to TRBJ2-1; the D gene could be TRBD1 or TRBD2 (5 bases each). Looked up from germline, CDR1 is SGHRS and CDR2 is YFSETQ. This CDR3 is 14 amino acids long. The chain's CDR3 is CVSSFGTSYNEQFF. CDR3 bases: TGCGTCAGCAGCTTTGGGACCTCCTACAATGAGCAGTTCTTC.

V and J are TRBV20-1 and TRBJ1-2; no reliable D call. The V and J ends lost 0 bases and 2 bases respectively, with 7 bases between them. Per germline, CDR1 DFQATT and CDR2 SNEGSKA (reference sequence). The CDR3 covers 13 residues. The CDR3 loop reads CSAREEKNYGYTF. As DNA, the CDR3 is TGCAGTGCTAGAGAGGAGAAGAACTATGGCTACACCTTC.

The V gene is TRBV12-3 or TRBV12-4, the J gene TRBJ1-5; unclear D gene. The V and J ends lost 7 bases and 2 bases respectively, with 9 bases between them. The CDR3 is 13 residues long. The CDR3 reads CASTLKGNQPQHF. The CDR3 nucleotides are TGTGCCAGCACCCTTAAAGGCAATCAGCCCCAGCATTTT.

The genes are TRBV20-1 and TRBJ2-1; D gene ambiguous. The germline gives CDR1 DFQATT, CDR2 SNEGSKA (reference sequence). The CDR3 has 14 residues. The V end was cut by 0 bases, the J end by 6 bases, with 12 bases between. The CDR3 DNA reads as TGCAGTGCTAGAGACGGACGGCTTCGCAATGAGCAGTTCTTC. Amino acid sequence: CSARDGRLRNEQFF.

The genes are TRBV9 and TRBJ2-5; D not resolved. The J call may not be correct, given that the DNA end is closer to TRBJ2-1. This CDR3 has 15 residues. Germline V CDR1 and CDR2: SGDLS, YYNGEE. In DNA form, the CDR3 reads TGTGCCAGCAGCGTAGAAGGCCACCGCCAAGAGACCCAGTTCTTC. Protein: CASSVEGHRQETQFF.

This chain links TRBV14 with TRBJ2-2; no clear D. Germline-derived CDR1 and CDR2 are SGHDN and FVKESK. Deletions cut 0 bases from V and 3 bases from J, with 11 bases between. The CDR3 is made up of 16 amino acids. CDR3 residues: CASSQDGFYYTGELFF. The CDR3 DNA is TGTGCCAGCAGCCAAGACGGATTCTACTACACCGGGGAGCTGTTTTTT.

The CDR3 DNA sequence: TGTGCCAGCGGTTACTCTCCTGATCAGCCCCAGCATTTT. Translated, it gives CASGYSPDQPQHF. This sequence joins TRBV10-3 and TRBJ1-5, with D hard to call. V gave up 10 bases and J gave up 5 bases, with 15 bases separating them. This CDR3 region has 13 residues. Germline lookup yields CDR1 ENHRY and CDR2 SYGVKD.

This clonotype was seen only a few times. The V gene is TRBV29-1, the J gene TRBJ2-5; 10 bases map to TRBD2. Germline CDR1 and CDR2: SQVTM and ANQGSEA. V dropped 7 bases and J dropped 2; count of bases not matched to a gene: 7. The CDR3 extends over 14 amino acids. The CDR3, as DNA: TGCAGCGGTTCTAGCGGGGGCCTACAAGAGACCCAGTACTTC. Protein sequence: CSGSSGGLQETQYF. The variable domain in full, completed from reference TRBV29-1 and TRBJ2-5, reads SAVISQKPSRDICQRGTSLTIQCQVDSQVTMMFWYRQQPGQSLTLIATANQGSEATYESGFVIDKFPISRPNLTFSTLTVSNMSPEDSSIYLCSGSSGGLQETQYFGPGTRLLVL.

The gene calls are TRBV24-1 and TRBJ2-1, with D perhaps matching TRBD1 (6 bases). The CDR3 runs 15 residues. Looked up from germline, CDR1 is KGHDR and CDR2 is SFDVKD. The germline V and J ends were trimmed by 3 bases and 3 bases, with 11 bases remaining between them. The CDR3 sequence is CATSDRTTGYNEQFF. Written as DNA, the CDR3 is TGTGCCACCAGTGATCGGACGACAGGCTACAATGAGCAGTTCTTC.

V is TRBV4-2 and J is TRBJ2-1, with D maybe TRBD2 (6 bases). V was cut by 0 bases and J by 9 bases, with 18 bases left in between. This CDR3 spans 16 amino acids. The V gene's germline CDR1 is LGHNA and CDR2 YNFKEQ. DNA for the CDR3: TGTGCCAGCAGCCAAGAGCGAGCCGCGGGGTACGGTGAGCAGTTCTTC. It specifies CASSQERAAGYGEQFF.

The chain links TRBV4-1 to TRBJ1-4; 8 nucleotides agree with TRBD1. There are 22 residues in the CDR3. The trim removed 6 bases at V and 4 bases at J, leaving 28 bases unmatched. The V gene's germline CDR1 is MGHRA and CDR2 YSYEKL. This CDR3 is CASRLYYFRQGMSEGINEKLFF. Here the CDR3 DNA reads TGCGCCAGCAGGCTCTACTATTTCAGACAGGGGATGAGCGAGGGAATTAATGAAAAACTGTTTTTT.

This clonotype was found many times. This chain's CDR3 is CSALDRWSNQPQHF. CDR3 bases: TGCAGTGCTCTGGACAGGTGGAGCAATCAGCCCCAGCATTTT. This sequence joins TRBV20-1 and TRBJ1-5; 7 bases fit TRBD1. This CDR3 region has 14 residues. J gave up 1 base and V 5 bases, and 5 bases lay outside the gene matches. CDR1 is DFQATT, CDR2 SNEGSKA, per germline (reference sequence).

The sample holds a few counts of this clonotype. The V gene is TRBV2, the J gene TRBJ1-5; D is possibly TRBD1 (5 bases). Germline CDR1 is SNHLY and CDR2 is FYNNEI. The CDR3 spans 13 residues. Trimming removed 7 bases at V and 6 bases at J, with 13 bases between. CDR3 coding DNA: TGTGCCAGCACTCCGGGACGGACTCAGCCCCAGCATTTT. Its protein product is CASTPGRTQPQHF.

There are many counts of this clonotype. The rearrangement joins TRBV20-1 to TRBJ2-7; the D is unclear. Trimming cost V 0 bases and J 4 bases, with 4 bases left between them. Germline V lookup: CDR1 DFQATT, CDR2 SNEGSKA (reference sequence). CDR3 size: 11 residues. CDR3 bases: TGCAGTGCTAGAGACGGTTACGAGCAGTACTTC. This gives the protein CSARDGYEQYF.

The chain is built from TRBV29-1 and TRBJ2-3; maybe TRBD2 (6 bases). V was cut by 0 bases and J by 4 bases, with 17 bases left in between. The CDR3 loop spans 16 amino acids. Looked up from germline, CDR1 is SQVTM and CDR2 is ANQGSEA. Here the CDR3 reads CSVEDLDRGGADTQYF. As DNA, the CDR3 is TGCAGCGTTGAAGATCTAGATAGGGGAGGCGCAGATACGCAGTATTTT.

The chain carries TRBV3-1 and TRBJ2-2; no reliable D call. Trimming cost V 1 base and J 9 bases, with 12 bases left between them. CDR1 and CDR2 (germline): LGHDT, YNNKEL (reference sequence). This CDR3 is 14 amino acids long. CDR3 in DNA: TGTGCCAGCAGCCAAGTGCTGTTACCCAGGGAGCTGTTTTTT. It is translated as CASSQVLLPRELFF.

This clonotype was counted only a few times. J is TRBJ2-7 and V is TRBV6-6; 8 bases agree with TRBD1. CDR1 is MNHNY, CDR2 SVGAGI, per germline (reference sequence). This CDR3 has 13 residues. V lost 8 bases and J lost 2; bases outside the gene matches: 5. The CDR3 protein is CASGRQGTYEQYF. CDR3 in DNA: TGTGCCAGCGGGAGACAGGGGACCTACGAGCAGTACTTC.

The chain uses TRBV9 and TRBJ2-5, with D hard to call. Germline V CDR1 and CDR2: SGDLS, YYNGEE. V lost 2 bases to trimming and J lost 1 base, with 12 bases between them. This CDR3 is 15 amino acids long. The DNA of the CDR3 is TGTGCCAGCAGCGTGGGTCCGGCCAGCCAAGAGACCCAGTACTTC. Residues: CASSVGPASQETQYF.

This sequence joins TRBV7-2 and TRBJ2-7; no firm D call. The CDR3 has 13 amino acids. Trimming removed 1 base from V and 4 bases from J, with 8 bases in between. CDR1 SGHTA and CDR2 FQGNSA come from the germline V gene. CDR3 nucleotides: TGTGCCAGCAGCTTAGAATTAGGGTACGAGCAGTACTTC. It codes for CASSLELGYEQYF.

The V gene is TRBV12-3 or TRBV12-4, the J gene TRBJ2-1, with D hard to call. Trimming took 2 bases from V and 3 from J, leaving 11 bases between them. CDR3 length equals 15 residues. CDR3 in amino acids: CASSLRSWYYNEQFF. For the CDR3, the DNA is TGTGCCAGCAGTTTAAGGAGCTGGTACTACAATGAGCAGTTCTTC.

This chain uses TRBV29-1 with TRBJ2-2, with TRBD2 as a possible D gene (6 bases). Germline V gives CDR1 SQVTM, CDR2 ANQGSEA. There are 13 residues in the CDR3. Trimming shortened V by 7 bases and J by 2 bases, and 11 bases separated the two germline ends. The DNA of the CDR3 is TGCAGCGCTGGGGACTCTAACACCGGGGAGCTGTTTTTT. Protein: CSAGDSNTGELFF.

This clonotype occurred many times. This rearrangement joins TRBV12-3 or TRBV12-4 to TRBJ1-2; D unresolved. Trimming stripped 6 bases from V and 2 bases from J, with 10 bases between. The CDR3 covers 13 residues. CDR3 sequence reads: CASSSGINYGYTF. The DNA of the CDR3 is TGTGCCAGCAGCTCCGGGATAAACTATGGCTACACCTTC.

This clonotype was recorded a few times. CDR3 sequence reads: CASSFRVGEQYF. Written as DNA, the CDR3 is TGTGCCAGCAGCTTTAGAGTGGGCGAGCAGTACTTC. This chain joins TRBV7-8 and TRBJ2-7; no firm D call. The CDR3 contains 12 residues. Germline V gene lookup returns CDR1 SGHVS and CDR2 FQNEAQ. The ends were cut back, 3 bases at V and 6 bases at J, with 9 bases in the middle.

Concerning this clonotype itself: It is likely a read error, because the conserved phenylalanine at the end of the CDR3 is missing. This chain links TRBV20-1 with TRBJ1-2; tentatively, D is TRBD1 (5 bases). The CDR3 is made up of 12 amino acids. With 4 bases removed from V and 3 bases from J, the gap between germline ends came to 9 bases. Per the germline V gene, CDR1 is DFQATT and CDR2 is SNEGSKA (reference sequence). CDR3 sequence (DNA): TGCAGTGCTAATGGGGGTGACTATGGCTACACCTAC. Its translation: CSANGGDYGYTY.

The chain carries TRBV5-1 and TRBJ2-7; D is possibly TRBD1 (6 bases). CDR1 and CDR2 from the germline V gene are SGHRS and YFSETQ. The CDR3 runs to 14 residues. V was clipped by 2 bases and J by 6 bases, with 15 bases between them. The DNA for the CDR3 is TGCGCCAGCAGCTTAACAGGGTCGGATTGCGAGCAGTACTTC. It specifies CASSLTGSDCEQYF.

This clonotype was seen only a few times. The rearrangement uses TRBV29-1 and TRBJ2-5; TRBD1 agrees at 10 bases. V lost 3 bases, J lost 4 bases, and 2 bases stayed unmatched. Germline lookup yields CDR1 SQVTM and CDR2 ANQGSEA. The CDR3 runs to 13 residues. CDR3 loop: CSVDWTGGETQYF. The CDR3 bases are TGCAGCGTTGATTGGACAGGGGGAGAGACCCAGTACTTC.

This sequence joins TRBV12-3 or TRBV12-4 and TRBJ1-1; D is possibly TRBD1 (6 bases). The CDR3 extends over 15 amino acids. Trimming pared 4 bases from V and 4 bases from J, leaving 16 bases between. The CDR3 is CASSSRTAGSTEAFF. The CDR3, as DNA: TGTGCCAGCAGTTCTCGGACAGCCGGGAGCACTGAAGCTTTCTTT.

This clonotype was found a few times. The rearrangement uses TRBV29-1 and TRBJ1-2; 10 bases are shared with TRBD1. CDR3 length: 15 residues. The V gene's germline CDR1 is SQVTM and CDR2 ANQGSEA. V shed 6 bases and J 3 bases; nucleotides not matched to a gene: 10. The DNA of the CDR3 is TGCAGCGTCGGGGGGACAGGGGCAAGAGACTATGGCTACACCTTC. Protein sequence: CSVGGTGARDYGYTF. The entire variable domain, with the rest obtained from reference TRBV29-1 and TRBJ1-2, is as follows: SAVISQKPSRDICQRGTSLTIQCQVDSQVTMMFWYRQQPGQSLTLIATANQGSEATYESGFVIDKFPISRPNLTFSTLTVSNMSPEDSSIYLCSVGGTGARDYGYTFGSGTRLTVV.